Below are 16 T cell receptor beta chains sequenced from a single sample in a study of CXCR3-negative and CXCR3-positive naive CD8 T cells. What these receptors recognize is not known. Points from the study as a whole: In CXCR3-positive naive cells, the TRB CDR3s were more hydrophobic than in CXCR3-negative naive cells.

UMI-tagged TRB cDNA libraries were built via 5' RACE. TCRdb re-called the 5' RACE reads and shows each CDR3 protein once, DNA omitted. In all, the sample yields roughly 110,000 distinct CDR3 sequences. The sequencing input was naive CXCR3+ CD8+ T cells from blood. The subset: CD45RO-CCR7+CD27+CD95- naive CD8+ T cells expressing CXCR3 (TNR3+). The receptors were sampled from a human donor in good health. Some clones in this sample may be carry-over from other donors' samples.

The chain couples TRBV20-1 to TRBJ1-3; absent DNA, TCRdb's TRBD1 call cannot be checked. Germline-derived CDR1 and CDR2 are DFQATT and SNEGSKA (reference sequence). The CDR3 runs 13 residues. CDR3: CSAPTGFGNTIYF.

CDR3 residues: CASTSDGPNQPQHF. The chain links TRBV21-1 to TRBJ1-5. TRBV21-1 is a pseudogene segment. The CDR3 contains 14 residues.

This CDR3 reads CASSDPGSGTEAFF. The V call is TRBV5-1, the J call TRBJ1-1; TCRdb names TRBD1, which stays unverified in the absence of DNA. The germline V gene encodes CDR1 SGHRS and CDR2 YFSETQ. CDR3 length: 14 amino acids.

The rearrangement uses TRBV7-3 and TRBJ2-1; the D call of TRBD2 rests on TCRdb alone, since no DNA is present to check it. Germline V gene data show CDR1 as SGHTA and CDR2 as FQGTGA. This CDR3 is 15 amino acids long. CDR3 region: CASSLLAGVYNEQFF.

V usage is TRBV11-3 and J usage is TRBJ1-6. The CDR3 has 12 residues. Germline-derived CDR1 and CDR2 are SGHNT and YENEEA. This CDR3 reads CASSLDGSPLHF.

The genes are TRBV4-1 and TRBJ2-7; checking the TCRdb D call of TRBD1 is not possible without DNA. This CDR3 contains 12 residues. Germline-derived CDR1 and CDR2 are MGHRA and YSYEKL. The CDR3 is CASSQGGGEQYF.

The V call is TRBV29-1, the J call TRBJ2-7; TCRdb selects TRBD1, and the lack of DNA leaves this call unchecked. This CDR3 is built from 15 residues. Germline V gives CDR1 SQVTM, CDR2 ANQGSEA. The CDR3 protein is CSVWLTGTGSYEQYF.

This chain joins TRBV7-9 and TRBJ2-5; TCRdb reports TRBD2, a call that lacks DNA to check it against. The CDR3 consists of 17 residues. CDR1 is SEHNR and CDR2 is FQNEAQ in the germline V gene (reference sequence). The chain's CDR3 is CASSLANGGVGRETQYF.

The V gene is TRBV7-6, the J gene TRBJ1-5; no DNA is available, so the TRBD1 call from TCRdb remains unchecked. CDR1 and CDR2 (germline): SGHVS, FNYEAQ. The CDR3 runs 15 residues. This CDR3 reads CASSRDRRPHQPQHF.

The chain joins TRBV5-6 to TRBJ2-5. CDR1 is SGHDT, CDR2 YYEEEE, per germline. The CDR3 is 13 amino acids. The chain's CDR3 is CASSLFLQETQYF.

J is TRBJ2-2 and V is TRBV28; TCRdb's D call, TRBD1, is unchecked because there is no DNA. Germline CDR1 MDHEN, CDR2 SYDVKM. The CDR3 runs to 15 residues. The CDR3 spells CASSPSGPLDGELFF.

The rearrangement uses TRBV10-3 and TRBJ2-3; TCRdb gives TRBD1 as the D gene, but with no DNA this cannot be confirmed. Germline-derived CDR1 and CDR2 are ENHRY and SYGVKD. The CDR3 contains 14 residues. This CDR3 is CATDGGTGTDTQYF.

The chain combines TRBV6-2 or TRBV6-3 with TRBJ1-1; the D gene TCRdb calls, TRBD1, cannot be checked with no DNA. Germline V CDR1 and CDR2: MNHEY, SVGEGT. The CDR3 loop spans 16 amino acids. The CDR3 sequence: CASSYSVDRGRTEAFF.

The gene calls are TRBV7-3 and TRBJ1-4; the D call from TCRdb, TRBD1, cannot be confirmed without DNA. CDR3 length: 16 residues. Germline V gives CDR1 SGHTA, CDR2 FQGTGA. This CDR3 reads CASSPTPDRAEEKLFF.

The genes are TRBV6-2 or TRBV6-3 and TRBJ2-3; TCRdb gives TRBD2 as the D gene, but with no DNA this cannot be confirmed. This CDR3 spans 16 amino acids. Germline values: CDR1 MNHEY, CDR2 SVGEGT. The CDR3 loop reads CASSDLAGGPTDTQYF.

The chain has TRBV4-1 and TRBJ2-7; TCRdb outputs TRBD1, but without DNA this stays unchecked. Per the germline V gene, CDR1 is MGHRA and CDR2 is YSYEKL. The CDR3 is 13 residues long. The chain's CDR3 is CASSLGEGGEQYF.